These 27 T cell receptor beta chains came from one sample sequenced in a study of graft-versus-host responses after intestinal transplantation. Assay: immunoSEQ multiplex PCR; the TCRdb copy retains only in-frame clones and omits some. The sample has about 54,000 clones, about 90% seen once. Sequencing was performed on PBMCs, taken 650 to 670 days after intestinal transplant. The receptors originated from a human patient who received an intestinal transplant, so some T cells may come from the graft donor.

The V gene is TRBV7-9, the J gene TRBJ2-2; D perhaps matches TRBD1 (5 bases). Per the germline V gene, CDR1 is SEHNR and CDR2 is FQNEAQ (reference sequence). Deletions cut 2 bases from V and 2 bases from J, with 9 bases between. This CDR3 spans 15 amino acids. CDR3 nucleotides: TGTGCCAGCAGCTTACGGCAGGGCAACACCGGGGAGCTGTTTTTT. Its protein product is CASSLRQGNTGELFF.

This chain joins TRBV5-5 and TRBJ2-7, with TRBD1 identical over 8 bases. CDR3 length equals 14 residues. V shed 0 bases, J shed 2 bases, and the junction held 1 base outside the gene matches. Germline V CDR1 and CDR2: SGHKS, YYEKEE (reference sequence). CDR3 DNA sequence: TGTGCCAGCAGCTTGGGGGGACAGGCCTACGAGCAGTACTTC. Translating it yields CASSLGGQAYEQYF.

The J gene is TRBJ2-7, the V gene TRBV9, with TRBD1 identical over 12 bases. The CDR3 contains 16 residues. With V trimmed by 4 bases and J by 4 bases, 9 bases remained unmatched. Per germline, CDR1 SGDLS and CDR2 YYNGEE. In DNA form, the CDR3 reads TGTGCCAGCAGCCCCACCGGGACAGGGGGCGCGTACGAGCAGTACTTC. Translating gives CASSPTGTGGAYEQYF.

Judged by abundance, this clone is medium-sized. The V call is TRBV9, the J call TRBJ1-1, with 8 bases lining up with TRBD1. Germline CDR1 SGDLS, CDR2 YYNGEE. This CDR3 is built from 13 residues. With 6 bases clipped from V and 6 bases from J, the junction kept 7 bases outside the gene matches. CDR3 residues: CASTKTGEAEAFF. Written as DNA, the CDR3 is TGTGCCAGCACCAAGACAGGGGAGGCTGAAGCTTTCTTT.

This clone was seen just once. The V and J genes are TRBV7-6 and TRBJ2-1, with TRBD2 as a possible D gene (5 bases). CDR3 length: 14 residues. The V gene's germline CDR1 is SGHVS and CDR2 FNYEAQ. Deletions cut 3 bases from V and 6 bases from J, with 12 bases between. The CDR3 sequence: CASSLRAKANEQFF. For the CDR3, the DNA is TGTGCCAGCAGCTTGAGGGCCAAAGCCAATGAGCAGTTCTTC.

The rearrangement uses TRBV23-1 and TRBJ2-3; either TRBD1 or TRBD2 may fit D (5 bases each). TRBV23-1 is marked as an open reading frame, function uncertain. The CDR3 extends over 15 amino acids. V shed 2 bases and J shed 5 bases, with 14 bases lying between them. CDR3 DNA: TGCGCCAGCAGTCAAGGGGACCTAATAGGAGATACGCAGTATTTT. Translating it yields CASSQGDLIGDTQYF.

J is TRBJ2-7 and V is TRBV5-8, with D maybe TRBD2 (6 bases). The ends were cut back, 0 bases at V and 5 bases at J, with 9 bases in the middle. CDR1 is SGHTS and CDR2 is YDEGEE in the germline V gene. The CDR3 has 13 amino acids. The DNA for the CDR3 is TGTGCCAGCAGCTTGGCAGGGACTCACGAGCAGTACTTC. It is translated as CASSLAGTHEQYF.

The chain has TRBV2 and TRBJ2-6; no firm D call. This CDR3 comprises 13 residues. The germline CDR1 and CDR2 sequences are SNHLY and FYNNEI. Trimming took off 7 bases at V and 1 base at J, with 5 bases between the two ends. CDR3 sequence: CASKGSGANVLTF. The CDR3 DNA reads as TGTGCCAGCAAGGGATCTGGGGCCAACGTCCTGACTTTC. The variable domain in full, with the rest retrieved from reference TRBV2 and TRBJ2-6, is EPEVTQTPSHQVTQMGQEVILRCVPISNHLYFYWYRQILGQKVEFLVSFYNNEISEKSEIFDDQFSVERPDGSNFTLKIRSTKLEDSAMYFCASKGSGANVLTFGAGSRLTVL.

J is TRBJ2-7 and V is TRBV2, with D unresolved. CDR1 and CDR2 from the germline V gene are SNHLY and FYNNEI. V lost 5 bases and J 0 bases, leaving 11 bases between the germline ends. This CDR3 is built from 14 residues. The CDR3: CASSSRPSSYEQYF. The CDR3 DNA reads TGTGCCAGCAGTAGCCGGCCCAGCTCCTACGAGCAGTACTTC. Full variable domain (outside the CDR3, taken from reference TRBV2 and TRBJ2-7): EPEVTQTPSHQVTQMGQEVILRCVPISNHLYFYWYRQILGQKVEFLVSFYNNEISEKSEIFDDQFSVERPDGSNFTLKIRSTKLEDSAMYFCASSSRPSSYEQYFGPGTRLTVT.

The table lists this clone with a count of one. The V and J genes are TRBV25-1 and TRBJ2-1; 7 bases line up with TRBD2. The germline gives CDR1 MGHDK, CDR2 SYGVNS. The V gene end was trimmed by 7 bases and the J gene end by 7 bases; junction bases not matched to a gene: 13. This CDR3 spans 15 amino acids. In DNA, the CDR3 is TGTGCCAGCAACCCCCCTGGGGCGGGGGAAAATGAGCAGTTCTTC. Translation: CASNPPGAGENEQFF.

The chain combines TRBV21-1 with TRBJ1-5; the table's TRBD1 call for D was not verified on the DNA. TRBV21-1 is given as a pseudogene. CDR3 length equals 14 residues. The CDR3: CASTLTGRNQPQHF. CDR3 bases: TGTGCCAGCACCCTGACAGGCCGCAATCAGCCCCAGCATTTT.

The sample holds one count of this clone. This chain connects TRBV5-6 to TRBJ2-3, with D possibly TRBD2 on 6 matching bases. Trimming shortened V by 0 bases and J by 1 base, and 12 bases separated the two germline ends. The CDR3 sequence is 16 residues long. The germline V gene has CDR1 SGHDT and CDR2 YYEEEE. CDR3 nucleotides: TGTGCCAGCAGCTTGGTCCCGGGGACTGGCACAGATACGCAGTATTTT. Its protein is CASSLVPGTGTDTQYF.

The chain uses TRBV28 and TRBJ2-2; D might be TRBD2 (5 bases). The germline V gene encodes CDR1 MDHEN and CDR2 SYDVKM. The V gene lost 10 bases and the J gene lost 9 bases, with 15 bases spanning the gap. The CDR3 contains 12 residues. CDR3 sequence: CAIQRSGRELFF. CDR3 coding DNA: TGTGCCATCCAAAGGAGCGGAAGGGAGCTGTTTTTT.

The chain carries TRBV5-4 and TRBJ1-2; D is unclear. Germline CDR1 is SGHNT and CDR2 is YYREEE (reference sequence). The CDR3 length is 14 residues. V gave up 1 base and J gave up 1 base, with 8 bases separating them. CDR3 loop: CASSLFVVNYGYTF. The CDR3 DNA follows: TGTGCCAGCAGCTTGTTCGTCGTTAACTATGGCTACACCTTC.

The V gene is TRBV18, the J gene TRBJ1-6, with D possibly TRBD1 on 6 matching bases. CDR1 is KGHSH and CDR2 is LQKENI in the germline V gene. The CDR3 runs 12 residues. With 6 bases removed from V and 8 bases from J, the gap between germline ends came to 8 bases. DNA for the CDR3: TGTGCCAGCTCCGACAGGTATTCACCCCTCCACTTT. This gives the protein CASSDRYSPLHF.

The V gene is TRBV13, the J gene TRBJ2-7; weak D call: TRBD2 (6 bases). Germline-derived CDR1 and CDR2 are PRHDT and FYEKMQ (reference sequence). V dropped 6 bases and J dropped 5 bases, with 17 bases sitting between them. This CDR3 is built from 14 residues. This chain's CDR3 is CASSRGGGVDEQYF. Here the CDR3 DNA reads TGTGCCAGCAGTAGGGGAGGAGGGGTAGACGAGCAGTACTTC.

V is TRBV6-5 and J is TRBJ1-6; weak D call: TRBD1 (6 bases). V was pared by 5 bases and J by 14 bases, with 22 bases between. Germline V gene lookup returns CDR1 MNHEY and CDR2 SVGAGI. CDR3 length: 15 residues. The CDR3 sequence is CASSRLGQRVGSLHF. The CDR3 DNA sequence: TGTGCCAGCAGTCGACTGGGACAACGGGTTGGGTCCCTCCACTTT.

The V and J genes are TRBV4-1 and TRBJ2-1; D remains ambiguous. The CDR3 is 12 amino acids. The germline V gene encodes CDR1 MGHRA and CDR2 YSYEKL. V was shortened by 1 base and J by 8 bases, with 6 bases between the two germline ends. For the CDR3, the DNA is TGCGCCAGCAGCCAAGCCCCCCATGAGCAGTTCTTC. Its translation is CASSQAPHEQFF.

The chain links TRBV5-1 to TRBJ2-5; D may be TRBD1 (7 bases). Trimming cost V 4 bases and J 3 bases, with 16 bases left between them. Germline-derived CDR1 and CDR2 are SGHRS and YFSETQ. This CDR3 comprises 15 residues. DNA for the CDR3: TGCGCCAGCAGCCCAGGGGGGTATGGCGAAGAGACCCAGTACTTC. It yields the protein CASSPGGYGEETQYF.

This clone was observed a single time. The CDR3 DNA reads TGCAGCGTTGTTCGGCCGCTTAGGATAGCGGGGGGGCCGAGCGAGCAGTACTTC. This gives the protein CSVVRPLRIAGGPSEQYF. This sequence joins TRBV29-1 and TRBJ2-7; 11 bases line up with TRBD2. Germline CDR1 and CDR2: SQVTM and ANQGSEA. This CDR3 has 18 amino acids. The trim removed 4 bases at V and 6 bases at J, leaving 20 bases unmatched.

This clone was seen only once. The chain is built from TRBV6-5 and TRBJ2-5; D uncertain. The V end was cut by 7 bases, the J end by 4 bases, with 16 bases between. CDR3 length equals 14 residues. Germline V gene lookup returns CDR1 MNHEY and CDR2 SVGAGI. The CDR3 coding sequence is TGTGCCAGCACCGCGAGAGGCAGGATAGAGACCCAGTACTTC. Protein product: CASTARGRIETQYF.

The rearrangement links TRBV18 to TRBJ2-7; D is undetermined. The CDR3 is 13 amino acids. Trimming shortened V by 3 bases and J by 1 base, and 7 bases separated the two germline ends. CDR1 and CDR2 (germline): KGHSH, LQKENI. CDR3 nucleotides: TGTGCCAGCTCACCCCCAAGTTCCTACGAGCAGTACTTC. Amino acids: CASSPPSSYEQYF.

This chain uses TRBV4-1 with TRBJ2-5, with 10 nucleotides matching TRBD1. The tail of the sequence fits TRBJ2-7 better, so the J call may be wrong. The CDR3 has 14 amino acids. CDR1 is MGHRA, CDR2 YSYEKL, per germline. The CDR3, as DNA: TGCGCCAGCAGCCAAGATGGGACAGGGGACGAGCAGTACTTC. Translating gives CASSQDGTGDEQYF.

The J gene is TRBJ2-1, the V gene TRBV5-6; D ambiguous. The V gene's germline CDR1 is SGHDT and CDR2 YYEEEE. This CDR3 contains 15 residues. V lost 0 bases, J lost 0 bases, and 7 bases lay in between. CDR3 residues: CASSLGPSSYNEQFF. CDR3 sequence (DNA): TGTGCCAGCAGCTTGGGTCCTAGCTCCTACAATGAGCAGTTCTTC.

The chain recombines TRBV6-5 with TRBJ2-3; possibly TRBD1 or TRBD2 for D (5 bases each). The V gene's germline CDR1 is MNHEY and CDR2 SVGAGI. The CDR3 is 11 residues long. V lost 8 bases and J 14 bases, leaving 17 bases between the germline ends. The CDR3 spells CASQRDGAVYF. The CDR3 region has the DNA TGTGCCAGCCAAAGGGACGGAGCAGTGTATTTT.

CDR3 DNA sequence: TGTGCCAGCAGCCAACTTACCAGCCGGGACGGTGAAGCTTTCTTT. It encodes CASSQLTSRDGEAFF. The chain uses TRBV5-6 and TRBJ1-1; a weak D match, TRBD1 (5 bases). The CDR3 runs 15 residues. Germline lookup yields CDR1 SGHDT and CDR2 YYEEEE. V lost 4 bases and J 7 bases, leaving 20 bases between the germline ends.

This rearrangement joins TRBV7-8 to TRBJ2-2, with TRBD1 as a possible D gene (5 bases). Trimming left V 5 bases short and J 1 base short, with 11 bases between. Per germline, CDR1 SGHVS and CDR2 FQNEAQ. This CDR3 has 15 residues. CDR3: CASSVRTKNTGELFF. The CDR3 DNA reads TGTGCCAGCAGCGTAAGGACAAAGAACACCGGGGAGCTGTTTTTT.